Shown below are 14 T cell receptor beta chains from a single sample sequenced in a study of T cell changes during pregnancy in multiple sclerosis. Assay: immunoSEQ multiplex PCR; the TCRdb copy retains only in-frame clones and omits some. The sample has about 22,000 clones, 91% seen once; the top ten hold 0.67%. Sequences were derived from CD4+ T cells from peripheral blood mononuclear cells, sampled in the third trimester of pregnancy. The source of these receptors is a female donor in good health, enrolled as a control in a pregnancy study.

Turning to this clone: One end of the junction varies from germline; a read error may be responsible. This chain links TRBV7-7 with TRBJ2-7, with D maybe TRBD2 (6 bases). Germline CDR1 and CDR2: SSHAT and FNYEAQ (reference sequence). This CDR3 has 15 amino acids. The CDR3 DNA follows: TGTGCTAGCAGCTTAGCGGTAGGGGCTAGCTACGAGCAGTACTTC. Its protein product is CASSLAVGASYEQYF.

CDR3 sequence reads: CASSSSDRGVSPLHF. The CDR3 nucleotides read TGTGCCAGCAGCTCCTCAGACAGGGGAGTATCACCCCTCCACTTT. The chain employs TRBV9 and TRBJ1-6; 8 positions agree with TRBD1. CDR1 and CDR2 from the germline V gene are SGDLS and YYNGEE. Trimming at V came to 4 bases and at J to 10 bases, leaving 10 bases not matched to a gene. The CDR3 is 15 amino acids.

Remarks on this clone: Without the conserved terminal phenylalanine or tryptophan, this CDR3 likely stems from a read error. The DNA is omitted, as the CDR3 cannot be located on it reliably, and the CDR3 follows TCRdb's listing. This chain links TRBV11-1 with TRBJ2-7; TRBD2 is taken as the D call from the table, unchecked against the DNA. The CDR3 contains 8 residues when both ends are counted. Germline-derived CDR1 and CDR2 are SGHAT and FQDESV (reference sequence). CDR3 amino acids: CASSPRPG.

CDR3 protein: CASAGGLQETQYF. In nucleotides, the CDR3 is TGTGCCAGCGCGGGAGGGCTCCAAGAGACCCAGTACTTC. The V gene is TRBV2, the J gene TRBJ2-5; 9 bases agree with TRBD2. CDR1 SNHLY and CDR2 FYNNEI come from the germline V gene. The J segment lost 1 base and the V segment lost 8 bases, leaving 2 bases of the junction unmatched. The CDR3 is made up of 13 amino acids.

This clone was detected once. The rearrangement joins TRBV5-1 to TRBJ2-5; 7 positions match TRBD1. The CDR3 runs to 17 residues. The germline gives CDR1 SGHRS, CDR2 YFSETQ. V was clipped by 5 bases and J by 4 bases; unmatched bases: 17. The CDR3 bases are TGCGCCAGCAGTAGATCTACAGGGGCGCGCAGTCGAGAGACCCAGTACTTC. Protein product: CASSRSTGARSRETQYF.

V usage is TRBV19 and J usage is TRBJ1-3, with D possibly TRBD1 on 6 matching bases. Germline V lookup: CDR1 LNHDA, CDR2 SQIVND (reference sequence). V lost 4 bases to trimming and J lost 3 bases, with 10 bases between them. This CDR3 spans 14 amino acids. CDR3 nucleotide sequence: TGTGCCAGTAGTAAGGGGACAAGTGGAAACACCATATATTTT. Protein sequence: CASSKGTSGNTIYF.

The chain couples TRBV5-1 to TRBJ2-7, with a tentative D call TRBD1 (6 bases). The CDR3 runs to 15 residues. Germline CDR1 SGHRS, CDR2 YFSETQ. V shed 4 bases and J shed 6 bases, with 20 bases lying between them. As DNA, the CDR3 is TGCGCCAGCAGCGTTGGGGGCGCGAAGAAAGCCGAGCAGTACTTC. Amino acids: CASSVGGAKKAEQYF. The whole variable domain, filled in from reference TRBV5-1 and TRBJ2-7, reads KAGVTQTPRYLIKTRGQQVTLSCSPISGHRSVSWYQQTPGQGLQFLFEYFSETQRNKGNFPGRFSGRQFSNSRSEMNVSTLELGDSALYLCASSVGGAKKAEQYFGPGTRLTVT.

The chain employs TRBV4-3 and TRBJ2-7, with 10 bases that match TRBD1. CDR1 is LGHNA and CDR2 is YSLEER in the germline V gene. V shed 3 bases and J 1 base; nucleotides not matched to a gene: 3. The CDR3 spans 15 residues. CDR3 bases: TGCGCCAGCAGCCACCGGGACAGGGGTTCCTACGAGCAGTACTTC. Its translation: CASSHRDRGSYEQYF.

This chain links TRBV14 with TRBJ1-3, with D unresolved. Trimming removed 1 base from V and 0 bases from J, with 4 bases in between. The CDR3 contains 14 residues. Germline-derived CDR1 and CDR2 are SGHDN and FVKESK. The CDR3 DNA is TGTGCCAGCAGCCAAGTCCGCTCTGGAAACACCATATATTTT. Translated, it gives CASSQVRSGNTIYF.

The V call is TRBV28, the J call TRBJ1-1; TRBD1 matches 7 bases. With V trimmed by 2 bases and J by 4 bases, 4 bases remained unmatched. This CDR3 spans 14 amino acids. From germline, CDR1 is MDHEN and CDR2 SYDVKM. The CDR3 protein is CASSLLAGGTEAFF. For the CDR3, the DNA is TGTGCCAGCAGTTTACTCGCAGGGGGCACTGAAGCTTTCTTT.

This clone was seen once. CDR3 DNA sequence: TGCGCCAGCAGCTCCTGGACTAGCGGGAGGAGGAGGGATACGCAGTATTTT. Encoded protein: CASSSWTSGRRRDTQYF. The chain links TRBV4-1 to TRBJ2-3; 14 bases agree with TRBD2. J lost 6 bases, V lost 5 bases, and 10 bases had no gene match. Germline-derived CDR1 and CDR2 are MGHRA and YSYEKL. This CDR3 is 17 amino acids long.

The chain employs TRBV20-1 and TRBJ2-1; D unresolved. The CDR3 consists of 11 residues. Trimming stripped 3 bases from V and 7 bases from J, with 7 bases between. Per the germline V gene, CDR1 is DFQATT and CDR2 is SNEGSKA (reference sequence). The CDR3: CSARSRNEQFF. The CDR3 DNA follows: TGCAGTGCTAGGTCGCGGAATGAGCAGTTCTTC.

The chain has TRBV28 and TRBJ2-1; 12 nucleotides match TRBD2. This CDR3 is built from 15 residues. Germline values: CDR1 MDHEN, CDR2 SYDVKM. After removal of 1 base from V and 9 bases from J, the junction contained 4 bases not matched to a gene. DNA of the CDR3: TGTGCCAGCAGTTTATCGGCTAGCGGGAGGGGTGAGCAGTTCTTC. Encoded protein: CASSLSASGRGEQFF.

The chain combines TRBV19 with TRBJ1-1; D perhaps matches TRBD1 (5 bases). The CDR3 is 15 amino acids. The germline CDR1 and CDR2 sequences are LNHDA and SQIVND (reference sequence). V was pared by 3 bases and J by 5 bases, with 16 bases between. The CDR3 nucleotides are TGTGCCAGTAGTATCTGGCCGGGGGGAGGGACTGAAGCTTTCTTT. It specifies CASSIWPGGGTEAFF. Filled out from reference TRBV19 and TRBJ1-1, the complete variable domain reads DGGITQSPKYLFRKEGQNVTLSCEQNLNHDAMYWYRQDPGQGLRLIYYSQIVNDFQKGDIAEGYSVSREKKESFPLTVTSAQKNPTAFYLCASSIWPGGGTEAFFGQGTRLTVV.